This TCR beta chain was recovered during a study of graft-versus-host responses after intestinal transplantation. Background on the study: Multivisceral, liver-intestinal, or isolated intestinal grafts were transplanted into recipients.

The table came from immunoSEQ multiplex PCR; TCRdb's copy has only in-frame clones and leaves some out. Among around 110,000 clones, 90% to 95% were seen once, and the ten largest hold 1.2%. Trimming removed 5 bases from V and 4 bases from J; junction bases left unmatched: 9. CDR1 is LNHDA and CDR2 is SQIVND in the germline V gene (reference sequence). The CDR3 is 15 amino acids. Study results and limitations: Recipient marrow harbored GvH clones, some of which surfaced first in ileum or blood.

This clone appeared a single time. What it recognizes is unknown. This specimen was unstimulated CD8+ T cells sorted from spleen or lymph node cells, taken before transplant. The J gene is TRBJ2-7, the V gene TRBV19, with 9 bases fitting TRBD1. This sequence originates from a human donor who was the organ donor for an intestinal transplant. CDR3: CASSSGQGSSYEQYF. CDR3 nucleotide sequence: TGTGCCAGTAGTTCCGGACAGGGGTCCTCGTACGAGCAGTACTTC.